Each of the 16 T cell receptor beta chains below was sequenced from the same sample in a study of shared clonotypes between healthy human individuals. The naive CD8 fraction comprised CD45RO-negative cells positively selected for CCR7 and excluded terminally differentiated effector memory CD45RA+ cells. Generated by immunoSEQ multiplex PCR, the TCRdb table keeps only in-frame clones and is missing some. The sample holds about 2,200,000 clones; more than 85% are singletons and the top ten take around 1.7%. Specimen: naive CD8+ T cells from PBMCs. Source of these receptors: a young man in good health. Some clones in this sample may be carry-over from other donors' samples.

The chain couples TRBV9 to TRBJ2-2, with 8 bases identical to TRBD2. The ends lost 4 bases at V and 1 base at J; junction bases unmatched: 9. The V gene's germline CDR1 is SGDLS and CDR2 YYNGEE. The CDR3 is 17 residues long. The CDR3 spells CASSSEHSGENTGELFF. The DNA of the CDR3 is TGTGCCAGCAGCTCGGAACATAGCGGGGAGAACACCGGGGAGCTGTTTTTT.

The chain is built from TRBV27 and TRBJ2-1, with D perhaps matching TRBD1 (6 bases). The germline V gene encodes CDR1 MNHEY and CDR2 SMNVEV (reference sequence). V shed 7 bases and J shed 4 bases, with 20 bases lying between them. The CDR3 covers 16 residues. The CDR3 here is CASIKSGAGAYNEQFF. The CDR3 DNA reads as TGTGCCAGCATCAAGTCCGGGGCAGGGGCTTACAATGAGCAGTTCTTC.

V and J are TRBV28 and TRBJ2-7, with D hard to call. The germline V gene has CDR1 MDHEN and CDR2 SYDVKM. Trimming removed 3 bases at V and 6 bases at J, with 12 bases between. The CDR3 has 13 amino acids. The CDR3 is CASSLRLGREQYF. CDR3 nucleotide sequence: TGTGCCAGCAGTTTGAGATTGGGTCGCGAGCAGTACTTC.

The rearrangement links TRBV18 to TRBJ2-2; D is perhaps TRBD1 or TRBD2 (5 bases each). The CDR3 totals 17 residues. Germline V gene lookup returns CDR1 KGHSH and CDR2 LQKENI. V was cut by 3 bases and J by 2 bases, with 16 bases left in between. The CDR3 region is CASSPYMSGTNTGELFF. As DNA, the CDR3 is TGTGCCAGCTCACCGTATATGTCCGGGACCAACACCGGGGAGCTGTTTTTT.

The gene calls are TRBV30 and TRBJ2-5; 9 nucleotides match TRBD1. The DNA end favors TRBJ2-7, so the J call may be wrong. The CDR3 has 14 residues. Germline CDR1 is GTSNPN and CDR2 is SVGIG (reference sequence). CDR3 bases: TGTGCCTGGAGTAACCGAGGACAGGGGTACGAGCAGTACTTC. Its translation is CAWSNRGQGYEQYF.

The rearrangement links TRBV7-9 to TRBJ2-5, with D perhaps given as TRBD1 or TRBD2 (5 bases each). The V gene's germline CDR1 is SEHNR and CDR2 FQNEAQ (reference sequence). The CDR3 runs 13 residues. Trimming removed 2 bases at V and 4 bases at J, with 8 bases between. The chain's CDR3 is CASSLPGAETQYF. CDR3 nucleotide sequence: TGTGCCAGCAGCTTACCCGGGGCAGAGACCCAGTACTTC.

In this sample, this clone turned up once. The chain couples TRBV10-3 to TRBJ1-5; 9 bases are shared with TRBD1. Losses at the gene ends were 3 bases for V and 6 bases for J; bases not matched to a gene: 12. The CDR3 runs 17 residues. Germline V CDR1 and CDR2: ENHRY, SYGVKD. The CDR3 DNA follows: TGTGCCATCAGTGACTCACAGGGGGCCCTATTTGGTCAGCCCCAGCATTTT. Translated: CAISDSQGALFGQPQHF.

This clone was observed a single time. This chain joins TRBV6-1 and TRBJ1-1, with D maybe TRBD1 (5 bases). CDR3 length equals 14 residues. CDR1 and CDR2 (germline): MNHNS, SASEGT. V lost 8 bases and J 4 bases, leaving 17 bases between the germline ends. The DNA of the CDR3 is TGTGCCAGCTCCGGTTGGGGGGTCGGCACTGAAGCTTTCTTT. It codes for CASSGWGVGTEAFF.

The V call is TRBV19, the J call TRBJ1-2; maybe TRBD1 (6 bases). V shed 6 bases and J shed 0 bases, with 14 bases lying between them. The germline gives CDR1 LNHDA, CDR2 SQIVND (reference sequence). The CDR3 has 15 residues. The CDR3 reads CASRSRQETNYGYTF. In DNA form, the CDR3 reads TGTGCCAGTAGGAGCAGACAGGAGACTAACTATGGCTACACCTTC.

On this clone: Other DNA sequences from this sample encode an identical CDR3 as well. V usage is TRBV27 and J usage is TRBJ2-7; D is unresolved. Trimming shortened V by 6 bases and J by 5 bases, and 8 bases separated the two germline ends. The CDR3 consists of 11 residues. The germline CDR1 and CDR2 sequences are MNHEY and SMNVEV (reference sequence). The CDR3 region has the DNA TGTGCCAGCAGCTACGCACACGAGCAGTACTTC. Protein: CASSYAHEQYF.

This clone was found once. This CDR3 reads CASRGQGFVVDTEAFF. The CDR3 nucleotides read TGTGCCAGTAGGGGACAGGGGTTTGTGGTAGACACTGAAGCTTTCTTT. V and J are TRBV19 and TRBJ1-1, with 10 positions matching TRBD1. Trimming at V came to 6 bases and at J to 3 bases, leaving 10 bases not matched to a gene. The V gene's germline CDR1 is LNHDA and CDR2 SQIVND (reference sequence). The CDR3 has 16 amino acids.

This chain connects TRBV28 to TRBJ1-5, with a possible D match to TRBD1 (5 bases). Deletions cut 6 bases from V and 5 bases from J, with 14 bases between. The CDR3 is 14 residues long. Germline CDR1 and CDR2: MDHEN and SYDVKM. The CDR3 DNA reads as TGTGCCAGCAGCTCTAGGGGTTACGATCAGCCCCAGCATTTT. Its translation: CASSSRGYDQPQHF.

This chain connects TRBV7-9 to TRBJ2-7, with TRBD2 identical over 10 bases. The CDR3 totals 15 residues. V lost 3 bases and J lost 5; bases outside the gene matches: 7. CDR1 and CDR2 (germline): SEHNR, FQNEAQ (reference sequence). The DNA of the CDR3 is TGTGCCAGCAGCTTCCCTCTAGCGGGAGTGGACGAGCAGTACTTC. Its protein is CASSFPLAGVDEQYF.

This clone was detected once. V usage is TRBV29-1 and J usage is TRBJ2-5, with D perhaps matching TRBD2 (6 bases). The CDR3 loop spans 12 amino acids. V lost 3 bases and J lost 3, with 8 bases in between. The germline V gene has CDR1 SQVTM and CDR2 ANQGSEA. The CDR3 nucleotides are TGCAGCGTTGAGTCTAGCGAAGAGACCCAGTACTTC. Encoded protein: CSVESSEETQYF.

This rearrangement joins TRBV13 to TRBJ2-2; perhaps TRBD2 as D (5 bases). The V gene's germline CDR1 is PRHDT and CDR2 FYEKMQ (reference sequence). V was cut by 8 bases and J by 9 bases, with 10 bases left in between. The CDR3 is 11 amino acids. CDR3: CASALGRELFF. The CDR3 DNA reads TGTGCCAGCGCCCTCGGGAGGGAGCTGTTTTTT.

Only one count was recorded for this clone. Other DNA sequences from this sample encode an identical CDR3 as well. The chain carries TRBV4-1 and TRBJ1-1, with a weak D call TRBD1 (6 bases). CDR3 length: 14 residues. The V end was cut by 1 base, the J end by 5 bases, with 11 bases between. Per the germline V gene, CDR1 is MGHRA and CDR2 is YSYEKL. CDR3 sequence reads: CASSQGGGNTEAFF. As DNA, the CDR3 is TGCGCCAGCAGCCAAGGGGGGGGCAATACTGAAGCTTTCTTT.